The rows below give T cell receptor beta chains drawn from one sample of a study of blood T cell repertoires in COVID-19. TCRdb's table, derived via immunoSEQ multiplex PCR, lists solely in-frame clones and lacks some. The sample records over 150,000 clones, roughly 84% being singletons. The sample taken for sequencing was peripheral blood. These TCRs come from a woman aged 40 to 50 with COVID-19, enrolled during active disease. The CDR3 runs from the conserved cysteine through the conserved F or W. D genes are given only for firm matches. Expanded clones are given a class, and other clones once, few, many or no size at all.

DNA: TGTGCCGGAAAAAAGACAGGACTCTATGGCTACACCTTC; CDR3: CAGKKTGLYGYTF; D: .; J: TRBJ1-2; V: TRBV6-5; size: .
DNA: TGTGCCAGCAGCGTAGAACCTTCTAACAATGAGCAGTTCTTC; CDR3: CASSVEPSNNEQFF; D: .; J: TRBJ2-1; V: TRBV9; size: .
DNA: TGTGCCAGCAGTACCTGGACAGGGGTTTCCTACAATGAGCAGTTCTTC; CDR3: CASSTWTGVSYNEQFF; D: TRBD1; J: TRBJ2-1; V: TRBV28; size: .
DNA: TGCGCCAGCAGCCGAATAGGGACAGCCTCACCCCTCCACTTT; CDR3: CASSRIGTASPLHF; D: TRBD1; J: TRBJ1-6; V: TRBV5-1; size: .
DNA: TGTGCCAGCAGTCAGACCGGGACACCAAGCCCGGGCTACACCTTC; CDR3: CASSQTGTPSPGYTF; D: .; J: TRBJ1-2; V: TRBV27; size: .
DNA: TGTGCCAGCAGCTCCCCATCCTCTATTTACGAGCAGTACTTC; CDR3: CASSSPSSIYEQYF; D: .; J: TRBJ2-7; V: TRBV7-2; size: .
DNA: TGTGCCAGTAGTATCCGGGCTAGCGGGTGGTTTGGCACAGATACGCAGTATTTT; CDR3: CASSIRASGWFGTDTQYF; D: TRBD2; J: TRBJ2-3; V: TRBV19; size: .
DNA: TGTGCCAGTAGTATGGGAGGGGGGCATCAGCCCCAGCATTTT; CDR3: CASSMGGGHQPQHF; D: .; J: TRBJ1-5; V: TRBV19; size: .
DNA: TGTGCCAGCACCGGTAACTATGGCTACACCTTC; CDR3: CASTGNYGYTF; D: .; J: TRBJ1-2; V: TRBV6-8; size: few
DNA: TGTGCCAGCAGTTTGGGGGGGTTTGCTCAGCCCCAGCATTTT; CDR3: CASSLGGFAQPQHF; D: .; J: TRBJ1-5; V: TRBV27; size: .
DNA: TGTGCCAGCAGCACCCGGACAGACCCAGGGGGCTACACCTTC; CDR3: CASSTRTDPGGYTF; D: .; J: TRBJ1-2; V: TRBV9; size: .
DNA: TGTGCCAGCAGCTTCACTAGCGGGGGGTCGAAAGAGACCCAGTACTTC; CDR3: CASSFTSGGSKETQYF; D: TRBD2; J: TRBJ2-5; V: TRBV9; size: once
DNA: TGTGCCACCCCAATCGGCAGGGCCAATGAGCAGTTCTTC; CDR3: CATPIGRANEQFF; D: .; J: TRBJ2-1; V: TRBV5-4; size: once
DNA: TGCGCCAGCAGCTTGGAGGGACAGGGACCGAGCGGCTACACCTTC; CDR3: CASSLEGQGPSGYTF; D: TRBD1; J: TRBJ1-2; V: TRBV5-1; size: .
DNA: TGTGCCAGCAGCTCCGGGACTAGCTCCTACGAGCAGTACTTC; CDR3: CASSSGTSSYEQYF; D: TRBD2; J: TRBJ2-7; V: TRBV13; size: .
DNA: TGTGCCAGCAGCTTAACCAGCGGGAGAGGAGAGACCCAGTACTTC; CDR3: CASSLTSGRGETQYF; D: TRBD2; J: TRBJ2-5; V: TRBV7-9; size: .
DNA: TGTGCCAGTACAACTCTGTATAATTCACCCCTCCACTTT; CDR3: CASTTLYNSPLHF; D: .; J: TRBJ1-6; V: TRBV19; size: .
DNA: TGTGCCGCCAGGGTAGGGGCCGGTAACACCATATATTTT; CDR3: CAARVGAGNTIYF; D: .; J: TRBJ1-3; V: TRBV6-5; size: .
DNA: TGTGCCAGCAGCTTCCGGAGGACCGGCACAGATACGCAGTATTTT; CDR3: CASSFRRTGTDTQYF; D: .; J: TRBJ2-3; V: TRBV11-2; size: .
DNA: TGTGCCAGCAGCGGATGGACAGGGGTTTTTGAAGCTTTCTTT; CDR3: CASSGWTGVFEAFF; D: TRBD1; J: TRBJ1-1; V: TRBV7-2; size: .
DNA: TGTGCCAGCAGCTTAGCTAGAGGTAGCGGGATAGCCAAAAACATTCAGTACTTC; CDR3: CASSLARGSGIAKNIQYF; D: TRBD2; J: TRBJ2-4; V: TRBV7-9; size: .
DNA: TGTGCCAGCAGTCCCCACCGGCGGGAGAAGGGCGAGCAGTACTTC; CDR3: CASSPHRREKGEQYF; D: TRBD2; J: TRBJ2-7; V: TRBV6-5; size: .
DNA: TGTGCCACCAGTGATTTCGGAGGGTACACCTTC; CDR3: CATSDFGGYTF; D: .; J: TRBJ1-2; V: TRBV24-1; size: .
DNA: TGCGCCAGACGGCGGGTCCCAGGATCCTACGAGCAGTACTTC; CDR3: CARRRVPGSYEQYF; D: .; J: TRBJ2-7; V: TRBV5-1; size: .
DNA: TGCGCCAGCAGCTTAGCAGGGGGCTTCTCCTTC; CDR3: CASSLAGGFSF; D: TRBD1; J: TRBJ1-2; V: TRBV5-1; size: .
DNA: TGTGTCAATTTCCCGGCTAGCGGGAGCGAGCAGTTCTTC; CDR3: CVNFPASGSEQFF; D: TRBD2; J: TRBJ2-1; V: TRBV7-9; size: .